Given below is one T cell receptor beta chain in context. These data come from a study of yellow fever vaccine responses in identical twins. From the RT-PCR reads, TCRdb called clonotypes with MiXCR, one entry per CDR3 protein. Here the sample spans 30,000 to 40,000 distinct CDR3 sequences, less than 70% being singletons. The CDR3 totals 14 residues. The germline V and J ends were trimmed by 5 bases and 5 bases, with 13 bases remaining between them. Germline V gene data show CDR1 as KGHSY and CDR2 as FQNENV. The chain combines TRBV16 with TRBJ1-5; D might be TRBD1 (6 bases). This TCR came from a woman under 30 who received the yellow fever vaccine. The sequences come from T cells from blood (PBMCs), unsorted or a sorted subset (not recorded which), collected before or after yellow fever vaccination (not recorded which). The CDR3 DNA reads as TGTGCCAGCAGCACGGGGGCTTATGATCAGCCCCAGCATTTT. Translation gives CASSTGAYDQPQHF.